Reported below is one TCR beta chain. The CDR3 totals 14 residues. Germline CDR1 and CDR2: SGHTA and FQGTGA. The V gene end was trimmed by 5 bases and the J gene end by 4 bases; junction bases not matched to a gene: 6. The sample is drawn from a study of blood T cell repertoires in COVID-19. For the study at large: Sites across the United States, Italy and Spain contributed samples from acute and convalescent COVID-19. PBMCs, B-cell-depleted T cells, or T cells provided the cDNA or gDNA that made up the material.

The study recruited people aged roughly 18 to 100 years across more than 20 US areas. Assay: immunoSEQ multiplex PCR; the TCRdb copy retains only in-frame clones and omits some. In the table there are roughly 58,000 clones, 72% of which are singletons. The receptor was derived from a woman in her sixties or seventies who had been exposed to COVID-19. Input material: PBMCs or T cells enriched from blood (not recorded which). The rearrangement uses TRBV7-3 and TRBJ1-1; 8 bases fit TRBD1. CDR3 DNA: TGTGCCAGCAGCAATCAGGGGGCAGGCACTGAAGCTTTCTTT. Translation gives CASSNQGAGTEAFF.